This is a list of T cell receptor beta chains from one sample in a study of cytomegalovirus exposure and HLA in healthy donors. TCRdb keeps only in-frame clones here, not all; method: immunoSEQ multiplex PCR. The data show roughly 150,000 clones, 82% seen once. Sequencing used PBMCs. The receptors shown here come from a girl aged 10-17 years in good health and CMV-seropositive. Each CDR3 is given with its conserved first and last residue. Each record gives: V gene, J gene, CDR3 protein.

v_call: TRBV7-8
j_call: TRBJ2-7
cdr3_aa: CASSSGTGGSHEQYF

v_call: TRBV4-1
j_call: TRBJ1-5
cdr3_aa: CASSQNTGKNQPQHF

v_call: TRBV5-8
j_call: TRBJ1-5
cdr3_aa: CASSRKATGTLNQPQHF

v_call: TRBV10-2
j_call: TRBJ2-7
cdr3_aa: CASSELSLGTGRTYEQYF

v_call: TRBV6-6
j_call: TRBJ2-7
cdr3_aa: CASSYGDNAYEQYF

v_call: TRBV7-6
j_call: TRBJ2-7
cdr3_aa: CASSPPGQGAYEQYF

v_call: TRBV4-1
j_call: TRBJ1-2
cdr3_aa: CASSQWTSNYGYTF

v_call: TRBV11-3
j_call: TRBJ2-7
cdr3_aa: CASSPGTSGSSYEQYF

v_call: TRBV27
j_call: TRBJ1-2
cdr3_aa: CASRGGEGKSDYGYTF

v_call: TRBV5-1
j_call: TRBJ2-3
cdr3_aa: CASSTSGDADTQYF

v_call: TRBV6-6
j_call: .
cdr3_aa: CASSYELYEQYF

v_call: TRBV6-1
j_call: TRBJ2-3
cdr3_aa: CASSGPRAGRGDTQYF

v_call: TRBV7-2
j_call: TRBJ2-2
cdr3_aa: CASSLPRLAGEDGELFF

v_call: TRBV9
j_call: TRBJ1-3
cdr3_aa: CASSSTQTGLSGNTIYF

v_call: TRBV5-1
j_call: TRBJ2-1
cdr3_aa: CASTYSGTGGSRPYNEQFF

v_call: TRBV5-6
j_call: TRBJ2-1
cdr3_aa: CASSVGQGEWYNEQFF

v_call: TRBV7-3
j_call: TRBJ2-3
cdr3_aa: CASSALTSGRALDTQYF

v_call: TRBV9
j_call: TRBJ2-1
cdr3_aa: CASSVAGAGGENEQFF

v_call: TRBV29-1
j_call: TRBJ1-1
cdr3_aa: CSVRNGQGQNTEAFF

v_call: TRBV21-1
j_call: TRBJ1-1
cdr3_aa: CASSKGRGSMNTEAFF

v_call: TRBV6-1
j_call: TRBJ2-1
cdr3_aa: CASTLSGQKYNEQFF

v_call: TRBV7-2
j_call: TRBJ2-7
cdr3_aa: CASSFVTGNHEQYF

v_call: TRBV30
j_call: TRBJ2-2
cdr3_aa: CAWSVPRGKAGELFF

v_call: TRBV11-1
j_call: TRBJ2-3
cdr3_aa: CASSPRGQGDLADTQYF

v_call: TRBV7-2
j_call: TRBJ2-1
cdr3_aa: CASSPIAGELYNEQFF

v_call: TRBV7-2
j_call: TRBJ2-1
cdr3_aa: CASRSSGSAYNEQFF

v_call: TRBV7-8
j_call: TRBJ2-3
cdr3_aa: CASRGGGTDTQYF

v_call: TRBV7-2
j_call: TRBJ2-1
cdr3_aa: CASSLAVGLGYNEQFF

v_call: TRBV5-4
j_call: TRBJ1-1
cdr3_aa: CASSWGGARMNTEAFF

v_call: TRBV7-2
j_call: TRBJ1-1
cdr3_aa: CASRGTVSMNTEAFF

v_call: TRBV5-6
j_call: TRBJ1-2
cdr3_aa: CASSFRRQAGYGYTF

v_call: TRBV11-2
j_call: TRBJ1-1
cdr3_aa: CASSYRTEGGAFF

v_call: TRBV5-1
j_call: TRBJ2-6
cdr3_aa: CATRDSGANVLTF

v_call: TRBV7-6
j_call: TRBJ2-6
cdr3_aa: CASSLEQGSSSGANVLTF

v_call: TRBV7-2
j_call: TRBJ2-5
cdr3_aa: CASSLNLGTGNTQYF

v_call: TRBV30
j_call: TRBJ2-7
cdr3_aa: CARSIRAAYEQYF

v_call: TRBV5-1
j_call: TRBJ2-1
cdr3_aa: CASSPRLAGGDYNEQFF

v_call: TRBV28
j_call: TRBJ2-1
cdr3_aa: CASRAVGQGSYNEQFF

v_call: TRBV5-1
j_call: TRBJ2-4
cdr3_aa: CASSGGGGGRPNIQYF

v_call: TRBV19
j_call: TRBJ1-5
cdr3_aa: CASSNIFGLGNQPQHF

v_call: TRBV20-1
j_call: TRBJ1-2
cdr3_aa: CSAQSAYGYTF

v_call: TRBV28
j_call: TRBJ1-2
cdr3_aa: CANRQGAGGYTF

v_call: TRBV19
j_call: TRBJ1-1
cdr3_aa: CASSIEQNTEAFF

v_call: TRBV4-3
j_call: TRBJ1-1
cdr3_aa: CASSQDPQAAAFF

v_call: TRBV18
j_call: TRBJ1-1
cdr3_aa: CASSLGQATEAFF

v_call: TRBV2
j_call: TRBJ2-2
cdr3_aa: CASSGKRITGELFF

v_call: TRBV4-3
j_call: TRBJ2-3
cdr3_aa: CASRQDRAGADTQYF

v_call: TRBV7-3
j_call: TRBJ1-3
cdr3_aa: CASSRRGGAGNTIYF

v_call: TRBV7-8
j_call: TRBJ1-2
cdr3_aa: CASSLEPTNYGYTF

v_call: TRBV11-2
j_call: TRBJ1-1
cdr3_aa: CASSVRGLNTEAFF

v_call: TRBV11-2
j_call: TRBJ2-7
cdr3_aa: CASSFFSASSYEQYF

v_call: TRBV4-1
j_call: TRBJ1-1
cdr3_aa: CASSQAFRQLNTEAFF